This T cell receptor beta chain was identified during a study of T cell responses to AZD1222 COVID-19 vaccine. CDR1 SGHRS and CDR2 YFSETQ come from the germline V gene. The germline V and J ends were trimmed by 0 bases and 9 bases, with 6 bases remaining between them. CDR3 length: 11 amino acids. Study-wide points: It was only a handful of AZD1222 recipients who were seropositive at baseline. Reports say nearly half of spike-specific TCRs go after unmutated variant regions. Along spike, vaccine-associated CD4 TCRs were found throughout, with dominance at 160-218 and 743-854.

Only in-frame clones appear in the TCRdb table, and some are missing; sequencing was by immunoSEQ multiplex PCR. In the table there are about 110,000 clones, about 90% of which are singletons. As concerns this clone: Its antigen is as yet unknown.

This clonotype was obtained from an adult who received the AZD1222 COVID-19 vaccine. This chain links TRBV5-1 with TRBJ1-1, with D perhaps TRBD1 (5 bases). This sample comprised peripheral blood, obtained 28 days after the second AZD1222 dose. The CDR3: CASSLAGKAFF. CDR3 in DNA: TGCGCCAGCAGCTTGGCAGGGAAAGCTTTCTTT.